The 18 T cell receptor beta chains in this list originate from one sample, sequenced in a study of siplizumab effects on memory and regulatory T cells. Here immunoSEQ multiplex PCR was the method, and the copy in TCRdb shows in-frame clones only, minus some. Of approximately 60,000 clones listed, around 96% are singletons. The source material was naive CD8+ T cells sorted from blood. The receptors shown here come from a human donor in good health.

The chain has TRBV7-6 and TRBJ2-7; D assignment may be TRBD1 or TRBD2 (6 bases each). CDR1 is SGHVS, CDR2 FNYEAQ, per germline. CDR3 length equals 15 residues. Trimming cost V 5 bases and J 5 bases, with 19 bases left between them. CDR3 in DNA: TGTGCCAGCAGCCGATCCGGGGGCGGTTTCGACGAGCAGTACTTC. Translating gives CASSRSGGGFDEQYF.

The chain combines TRBV5-1 with TRBJ2-5; D is perhaps TRBD1 or TRBD2 (5 bases each). The CDR3 spans 13 residues. Trimming pared 6 bases from V and 2 bases from J, leaving 11 bases between. The germline V gene encodes CDR1 SGHRS and CDR2 YFSETQ. The CDR3 region is CASNGAGQETQYF. The DNA for the CDR3 is TGCGCCAGCAACGGGGCAGGGCAAGAGACCCAGTACTTC.

V usage is TRBV11-3 and J usage is TRBJ2-7, with no clear D. CDR3 size: 13 residues. V was trimmed by 5 bases and J by 5 bases, leaving 13 bases between them. CDR1 SGHNT and CDR2 YENEEA come from the germline V gene. CDR3 loop: CASSLSGPHEQYF. CDR3 sequence (DNA): TGTGCCAGCAGCCTCTCGGGCCCCCACGAGCAGTACTTC.

The chain combines TRBV19 with TRBJ2-4, with TRBD1 identical over 9 bases. The CDR3 totals 16 residues. Germline loops: CDR1 LNHDA, CDR2 SQIVND (reference sequence). The V gene end was trimmed by 1 base and the J gene end by 5 bases; junction bases not matched to a gene: 6. CDR3: CASSIGGTGTQNIQYF. CDR3 DNA sequence: TGTGCCAGTAGTATAGGAGGGACAGGGACCCAAAACATTCAGTACTTC.

This clone came up a few times. V gene TRBV7-9 combines with J gene TRBJ1-1; no firm D call. Trimming removed 5 bases from V and 2 bases from J, with 12 bases in between. Germline-derived CDR1 and CDR2 are SEHNR and FQNEAQ (reference sequence). This CDR3 region has 14 residues. The CDR3 spells CASSVDRVNTEAFF. The DNA of the CDR3 is TGTGCCAGCAGCGTCGATAGGGTAAACACTGAAGCTTTCTTT.

The rearrangement uses TRBV6-5 and TRBJ2-1; D call uncertain. The CDR3 runs to 11 residues. V was cut by 5 bases and J by 6 bases, with 5 bases left in between. CDR1 and CDR2 from the germline V gene are MNHEY and SVGAGI. DNA of the CDR3: TGTGCCAGCAGTAGGTCCAATGAGCAGTTCTTC. Its protein is CASSRSNEQFF.

This clone was observed once. The chain joins TRBV4-1 to TRBJ2-1; D perhaps matches TRBD2 (6 bases). From germline, CDR1 is MGHRA and CDR2 YSYEKL. V was cut by 1 base and J by 0 bases, with 7 bases left in between. This CDR3 spans 15 amino acids. CDR3 amino acids: CASSQGSGSYNEQFF. The DNA for the CDR3 is TGCGCCAGCAGCCAAGGTAGCGGCTCCTACAATGAGCAGTTCTTC.

The gene calls are TRBV21-1 and TRBJ1-5; TRBD1 is the table's D call and was not checked against the DNA. TRBV21-1 is marked as a pseudogene. CDR3 size: 14 residues. CDR3 residues: CASSTPGVGQPQHF. The CDR3 DNA sequence: TGTGCCAGCAGCACCCCAGGGGTTGGTCAGCCCCAGCATTTT.

V and J are TRBV28 and TRBJ1-2; 12 positions match TRBD1. Germline V gene lookup returns CDR1 MDHEN and CDR2 SYDVKM. CDR3 length: 16 residues. V gave up 8 bases and J gave up 7 bases; unmatched junction bases: 14. The CDR3: CASPLTRDRGLCGYTF. Written as DNA, the CDR3 is TGTGCCAGCCCGCTGACCCGGGACAGGGGGCTGTGTGGCTACACCTTC.

The chain couples TRBV6-5 to TRBJ2-7; 8 bases align to TRBD1. CDR1 and CDR2 from the germline V gene are MNHEY and SVGAGI. The J segment lost 6 bases and the V segment lost 6 bases, leaving 4 bases of the junction unmatched. There are 12 residues in the CDR3. The CDR3 spells CASSETGGEQYF. Written as DNA, the CDR3 is TGTGCCAGCAGCGAAACAGGGGGCGAGCAGTACTTC.

CDR3 DNA: TGTGCCAGCAGCTTGGGTTTAGCGGGGGGTAACATGACTACGCAGTACTTC. Its translation: CASSLGLAGGNMTTQYF. The chain is built from TRBV5-4 and TRBJ2-7; 10 nucleotides line up with TRBD2. The CDR3 has 17 amino acids. Germline V lookup: CDR1 SGHNT, CDR2 YYREEE (reference sequence). V lost 0 bases to trimming and J lost 9 bases; unmatched junction nucleotides: 15.

This chain links TRBV6-6 with TRBJ1-2, with 8 bases fitting TRBD1. CDR3 length: 13 amino acids. The germline V gene has CDR1 MNHNY and CDR2 SVGAGI (reference sequence). Unmatched junction bases numbered 10, after V lost 10 bases and J lost 6 bases. CDR3 bases: TGTGCCACCCCGGGACAGGTGCTTAATGGCTACACCTTC. It encodes CATPGQVLNGYTF.

The chain has TRBV28 and TRBJ1-5; maybe TRBD1 (6 bases). The CDR3 is made up of 16 amino acids. Germline V gene data show CDR1 as MDHEN and CDR2 as SYDVKM. Trimming took off 5 bases at V and 5 bases at J, with 19 bases between the two ends. CDR3 residues: CASSRAADSIYQPQHF. CDR3 coding DNA: TGTGCCAGCAGTCGAGCGGCGGACAGCATATATCAGCCCCAGCATTTT.

The chain links TRBV27 to TRBJ1-6; the D gene is possibly TRBD1 (5 bases). Germline-derived CDR1 and CDR2 are MNHEY and SMNVEV (reference sequence). V was shortened by 6 bases and J by 3 bases, with 9 bases between the two germline ends. The CDR3 consists of 14 residues. CDR3 protein: CASSPGGYNSPLHF. Here the CDR3 DNA reads TGTGCCAGCAGCCCCGGGGGCTATAATTCACCCCTCCACTTT.

This clone occurred once. This chain uses TRBV9 with TRBJ2-5; 8 bases align to TRBD2. Germline CDR1 is SGDLS and CDR2 is YYNGEE. The V gene end was trimmed by 3 bases and the J gene end by 0 bases; junction bases not matched to a gene: 4. The CDR3 length is 15 residues. CDR3 coding DNA: TGTGCCAGCAGCGGAAGCGGGGGTGACCAAGAGACCCAGTACTTC. Translating it yields CASSGSGGDQETQYF.

This rearrangement joins TRBV10-3 to TRBJ1-1; TRBD1 agrees at 9 bases. The germline V gene has CDR1 ENHRY and CDR2 SYGVKD. The CDR3 runs 12 residues. After removal of 11 bases from V and 3 bases from J, the junction contained 4 bases not matched to a gene. The CDR3 protein is CASRQGDTEAFF. The CDR3 bases are TGTGCCTCCCGACAGGGGGACACTGAAGCTTTCTTT.

J is TRBJ2-5 and V is TRBV7-8; D is possibly TRBD1 or TRBD2 (5 bases each). This CDR3 region has 14 residues. The ends were cut back, 5 bases at V and 1 base at J, with 11 bases in the middle. Germline CDR1 and CDR2: SGHVS and FQNEAQ. DNA of the CDR3: TGTGCCAGCAGCGTGGGGACGGCCCAAGAGACCCAGTACTTC. Amino acid sequence: CASSVGTAQETQYF.

V and J are TRBV7-2 and TRBJ2-1, with a possible D match to TRBD1 (5 bases). The CDR3 length is 12 residues. The V gene lost 5 bases and the J gene lost 5 bases, with 7 bases spanning the gap. The V gene's germline CDR1 is SGHTA and CDR2 FQGNSA. The CDR3 region has the DNA TGTGCCAGCAGCCCGACAGACAATGAGCAGTTCTTC. It translates to CASSPTDNEQFF. Together with reference TRBV7-2 and TRBJ2-1, the CDR3 gives the full variable domain: GAGVSQSPSNKVTEKGKDVELRCDPISGHTALYWYRQSLGQGLEFLIYFQGNSAPDKSGLPSDRFSAERTGGSVSTLTIQRTQQEDSAVYLCASSPTDNEQFFGPGTRLTVL.